This T cell receptor beta chain derives from a study of blood T cell repertoires in COVID-19. Background on the study: Both acute and convalescent COVID-19 samples were obtained from the United States, Italy and Spain.

The CDR3 loop spans 15 amino acids. V was cut by 2 bases and J by 1 base, with 8 bases left in between. CDR1 and CDR2 (germline): KGHSH, LQKENI. This clone was seen more than once but under ten times. As originally analysed: Estimated nucleated cell counts came from reference gene primer amplification. Only in-frame clones appear in the TCRdb table, and some are missing; sequencing was by immunoSEQ multiplex PCR. The V and J calls and clone size come from that table; D and trimming were worked out from the DNA. The sample yields some 200,000 clones, 86% seen once. The TCR comes from a man older than 75 with acute or convalescent COVID-19. This rearrangement joins TRBV18 to TRBJ2-2; no reliable D call. Material for sequencing was peripheral blood. CDR3 amino acids: CASSPSAVNTGELFF. The CDR3 nucleotides are TGTGCCAGCTCACCAAGCGCGGTGAACACCGGGGAGCTGTTTTTT.